The 4 T cell receptor beta chains in this list originate from one sample, sequenced in a study of T-cell memory formation after mild COVID-19. TCRdb independently ran MiXCR on the 5' RACE reads; one entry per CDR3 protein. The sample includes about 170,000 distinct CDR3 sequences, roughly 13% seen only once; the top ten take 2.5% to 3.5%. Sequenced material: PBMCs or a T cell subset sorted from them (not recorded which). The receptors were sampled from a man younger than 35 who had mild COVID-19 (a few samples of this study predate the infection). Cell type and time point are not known.

This chain's CDR3 is CASSYDLRRTQYF. The DNA of the CDR3 is TGTGCCAGCAGTTACGATCTCCGTCGGACGCAGTATTTT. The rearrangement uses TRBV6-2 or TRBV6-3 and TRBJ2-3; no definite D call. V gave up 2 bases and J gave up 9 bases, with 12 bases separating them. The germline gives CDR1 MNHEY, CDR2 SVGEGT. This CDR3 spans 13 amino acids.

The chain combines TRBV6-5 with TRBJ1-5; possible D gene TRBD1, 5 bases. V shed 4 bases and J shed 5 bases, with 18 bases lying between them. This CDR3 contains 16 residues. Per the germline V gene, CDR1 is MNHEY and CDR2 is SVGAGI. The CDR3 bases are TGTGCCAGCAGTTCCCAACCCACAGGACGGTATCAGCCCCAGCATTTT. It specifies CASSSQPTGRYQPQHF.

This clonotype was detected ten times or more. The CDR3 region is CASTDSPGTEAFF. CDR3 DNA sequence: TGCGCCAGCACAGACTCACCGGGAACTGAAGCTTTCTTT. The V call is TRBV5-1, the J call TRBJ1-1; D remains ambiguous. The ends were cut back, 6 bases at V and 5 bases at J, with 14 bases in the middle. CDR3 length: 13 residues. Germline lookup yields CDR1 SGHRS and CDR2 YFSETQ.

This clonotype was seen repeatedly, ten times or more. The V and J genes are TRBV12-3 or TRBV12-4 and TRBJ2-3, with D possibly being TRBD1 (6 bases). The CDR3 is made up of 12 amino acids. V lost 6 bases, J lost 4 bases, and 8 bases lay in between. The CDR3 DNA is TGTGCCAGCAGACAGGGTCCAGATACGCAGTATTTT. It translates to CASRQGPDTQYF.